The source of this T cell receptor (beta chain) is a study of blood T cell repertoires in COVID-19. The study drew participants aged about 18 to 90 years from roughly 25 US areas. Only in-frame clones appear in the TCRdb table, and some are missing; sequencing was by immunoSEQ multiplex PCR. The table includes 300,000 to 350,000 clones, around 92% detected once. CDR3 size: 16 residues. Trimming at V came to 1 base and at J to 2 bases, leaving 4 bases not matched to a gene. Per the germline V gene, CDR1 is SGHAT and CDR2 is FQNNGV. Source material: PBMCs or T cells enriched from blood (not recorded which). The TCR originated in a woman aged 30 to 39 who had recovered from COVID-19. The chain is built from TRBV11-2 and TRBJ2-5, with 10 positions matching TRBD2. The DNA of the CDR3 is TGTGCCAGCAGCTTAGTCCCTAGCGGGAGTCAAGAGACCCAGTACTTC. This gives the protein CASSLVPSGSQETQYF.